The 31 T cell receptor beta chains presented below share a single source sample, sequenced in a study of blood T cell repertoires in COVID-19. TCRdb's copy holds only in-frame clones and misses some; the assay was immunoSEQ multiplex PCR. This sample has nearly 300,000 clones, with 88% found just once. Sequences were obtained from peripheral blood. These receptors all come from a woman in her 30s who had recovered from COVID-19.

The rearrangement joins TRBV6-1 to TRBJ1-5; maybe TRBD1 (5 bases). From germline, CDR1 is MNHNS and CDR2 SASEGT. Between the trimmed V and J ends, which lost 4 bases and 0 bases, there was a span of 16 bases. This CDR3 has 17 amino acids. CDR3 loop: CASSATVPAYSNQPQHF. In DNA, the CDR3 is TGTGCCAGCAGTGCGACAGTCCCGGCGTATAGCAATCAGCCCCAGCATTTT.

In its sample, this clone was seen once. The V and J genes are TRBV19 and TRBJ1-5; D gene uncertain. CDR1 is LNHDA, CDR2 SQIVND, per germline (reference sequence). The V end was cut by 3 bases, the J end by 6 bases, with 6 bases between. The CDR3 is 12 amino acids. The CDR3 nucleotides are TGTGCCAGTAGTATTGGCGGTCAGCCCCAGCATTTT. Translated: CASSIGGQPQHF.

The chain uses TRBV27 and TRBJ2-1; 7 positions match TRBD1. V shed 3 bases, J shed 1 base, and the junction held 3 bases outside the gene matches. Germline CDR1 is MNHEY and CDR2 is SMNVEV (reference sequence). This CDR3 spans 15 amino acids. The CDR3 sequence: CASSFQQGSYNEQFF. The DNA for the CDR3 is TGTGCCAGCAGTTTTCAACAGGGGTCCTACAATGAGCAGTTCTTC.

This clone has a single count. The V gene is TRBV5-1, the J gene TRBJ1-1; TRBD1 might be the D (6 bases). Germline-derived CDR1 and CDR2 are SGHRS and YFSETQ. The length of the CDR3 is 14 residues. Trimming took off 1 base at V and 7 bases at J, with 14 bases between the two ends. The chain's CDR3 is CASSLTGPSGEAFF. The CDR3 DNA is TGCGCCAGCAGCTTGACAGGGCCGAGCGGTGAAGCTTTCTTT. Using reference TRBV5-1 and TRBJ1-1 for the parts outside the CDR3, the full variable domain is KAGVTQTPRYLIKTRGQQVTLSCSPISGHRSVSWYQQTPGQGLQFLFEYFSETQRNKGNFPGRFSGRQFSNSRSEMNVSTLELGDSALYLCASSLTGPSGEAFFGQGTRLTVV.

This clone was picked up one time. The chain combines TRBV4-3 with TRBJ2-2; 8 positions agree with TRBD2. The V segment lost 1 base and the J segment 5 bases; nucleotides outside the gene matches: 9. This CDR3 is 17 amino acids long. Per the germline V gene, CDR1 is LGHNA and CDR2 is YSLEER. DNA of the CDR3: TGCGCCAGCAGCCAAGGTCGGTCTAGCGGGTTGACCGGGGAGCTGTTTTTT. Translation: CASSQGRSSGLTGELFF.

The V gene is TRBV5-6, the J gene TRBJ1-5; D is perhaps TRBD1 (6 bases). The germline CDR1 and CDR2 sequences are SGHDT and YYEEEE. The CDR3 runs to 15 residues. Trimming cost V 4 bases and J 2 bases, with 13 bases left between them. The CDR3 here is CASSVEGVGNQPQHF. The CDR3 DNA is TGTGCCAGCAGCGTGGAGGGGGTCGGCAATCAGCCCCAGCATTTT.

The chain employs TRBV5-1 and TRBJ2-3; 7 nucleotides match TRBD1. The CDR3 contains 15 residues. The junction had 6 bases not matched to a gene; V was cut back by 0 bases and J by 5 bases. Germline V lookup: CDR1 SGHRS, CDR2 YFSETQ. The CDR3 coding sequence is TGCGCCAGCAGCTTGGCCACAGGGGTTGTAGATACGCAGTATTTT. It is translated as CASSLATGVVDTQYF.

The chain recombines TRBV28 with TRBJ2-3; TRBD2 matches 13 bases. The ends lost 5 bases at V and 1 base at J; junction bases unmatched: 6. This CDR3 spans 17 amino acids. Germline CDR1 reads MDHEN; CDR2 reads SYDVKM. The CDR3 region is CASSTRTSGGRTDTQYF. CDR3 nucleotide sequence: TGTGCCAGCAGTACCCGGACTAGCGGGGGACGCACAGATACGCAGTATTTT.

The chain couples TRBV6-5 to TRBJ1-1, with a tentative D call TRBD1 (6 bases). V was cut by 7 bases and J by 11 bases, with 17 bases left in between. CDR3 length equals 12 residues. Germline values: CDR1 MNHEY, CDR2 SVGAGI. CDR3 sequence reads: CASTPWGGRAFF. CDR3 coding DNA: TGTGCCAGCACCCCCTGGGGGGGGCGGGCTTTCTTT.

The chain carries TRBV6-6 and TRBJ1-5; 7 nucleotides match TRBD1. CDR1 and CDR2 from the germline V gene are MNHNY and SVGAGI (reference sequence). V dropped 2 bases and J dropped 7; count of bases not matched to a gene: 5. The length of the CDR3 is 14 residues. The CDR3: CASSYQTGSQPQHF. CDR3 nucleotide sequence: TGTGCCAGCAGTTACCAGACAGGGAGCCAGCCCCAGCATTTT.

V and J are TRBV7-3 and TRBJ2-2; D ambiguous. Germline V gene sequence: CDR1 SGHTA, CDR2 FQGTGA. CDR3 length equals 13 residues. V shed 6 bases and J shed 2 bases, with 7 bases lying between them. This CDR3 is CASSYINTGELFF. CDR3 nucleotides: TGTGCCAGCAGTTACATTAACACCGGGGAGCTGTTTTTT. The entire variable domain, with the rest obtained from reference TRBV7-3 and TRBJ2-2, is as follows: GAGVSQTPSNKVTEKGKYVELRCDPISGHTALYWYRQSLGQGPEFLIYFQGTGAADDSGLPNDRFFAVRPEGSVSTLKIQRTERGDSAVYLCASSYINTGELFFGEGSRLTVL.

The V and J genes are TRBV4-1 and TRBJ2-5, with D possibly TRBD2 on 6 matching bases. CDR3 length: 16 amino acids. Deletions cut 0 bases from V and 1 base from J, with 12 bases between. The germline V gene encodes CDR1 MGHRA and CDR2 YSYEKL. The CDR3 protein is CASSQEGGAGQETQYF. The CDR3 DNA is TGCGCCAGCAGCCAAGAGGGCGGGGCGGGCCAAGAGACCCAGTACTTC.

This clone was detected only once. The J gene is TRBJ1-6, the V gene TRBV28; 10 bases map to TRBD1. V lost 4 bases to trimming and J lost 13 bases; unmatched junction nucleotides: 13. The CDR3 sequence is 16 residues long. Germline V CDR1 and CDR2: MDHEN, SYDVKM. CDR3 nucleotide sequence: TGTGCCAGCAGTTACTACCGGGGGACAGGGGTTGCGCCCCTCCACTTT. Its protein product is CASSYYRGTGVAPLHF.

DNA for the CDR3: TGTGCCAGCAGCTTTCTACAGAATTCACCCCTCCACTTT. As protein: CASSFLQNSPLHF. The rearrangement links TRBV7-9 to TRBJ1-6; D is uncertain. V was trimmed by 3 bases and J by 7 bases, leaving 7 bases between them. Per germline, CDR1 SEHNR and CDR2 FQNEAQ (reference sequence). The CDR3 runs to 13 residues.

The chain couples TRBV2 to TRBJ1-2; D might be TRBD1 (5 bases). V lost 4 bases to trimming and J lost 12 bases, with 9 bases between them. The CDR3 consists of 10 residues. CDR1 and CDR2 (germline): SNHLY, FYNNEI. The CDR3 spells CASSGQWNTF. CDR3 sequence (DNA): TGTGCCAGCAGTGGACAGTGGAACACCTTC.

The V call is TRBV6-5, the J call TRBJ1-6; D gene uncertain. CDR1 is MNHEY, CDR2 SVGAGI, per germline. V lost 11 bases, J lost 5 bases, and 10 bases lay in between. The CDR3 consists of 12 residues. In nucleotides, the CDR3 is TGTGCCGTGGCAAGAAATAATTCACCCCTCCACTTT. Translation gives CAVARNNSPLHF.

The gene calls are TRBV3-1 (or the pseudogene TRBV3-2) and TRBJ2-5; a possible D gene is TRBD1 (6 bases). The CDR3 has 16 amino acids. V was cut by 0 bases and J by 2 bases, with 13 bases left in between. Per the germline V gene, CDR1 is LGHDT and CDR2 is YNNKEL (reference sequence). As DNA, the CDR3 is TGTGCCAGCAGCCAAGAGGGGGCAGACCCACAAGAGACCCAGTACTTC. Translation: CASSQEGADPQETQYF.

V gene TRBV19 combines with J gene TRBJ2-7; no firm D call. The germline gives CDR1 LNHDA, CDR2 SQIVND (reference sequence). There are 14 residues in the CDR3. Trimming left V 6 bases short and J 3 bases short, with 15 bases between. The CDR3: CASRGTTSFYEQYF. CDR3 DNA sequence: TGTGCCAGTAGGGGCACGACGAGTTTCTACGAGCAGTACTTC.

In DNA, the CDR3 is TGTGCCAGCAGCTTTTGGCCCGGGGGGACTGAAGCTTTCTTT. Its translation is CASSFWPGGTEAFF. The chain links TRBV11-1 to TRBJ1-1; D may be TRBD1 (5 bases). The V gene's germline CDR1 is SGHAT and CDR2 FQDESV (reference sequence). This CDR3 has 14 residues. V was cut by 3 bases and J by 5 bases, with 13 bases left in between.

The chain joins TRBV6-5 to TRBJ2-7; tentative D call: TRBD2 (5 bases). Trimming pared 3 bases from V and 6 bases from J, leaving 15 bases between. This CDR3 has 14 amino acids. The germline V gene encodes CDR1 MNHEY and CDR2 SVGAGI. The DNA of the CDR3 is TGTGCCAGCAGTTATAAAAAGAGAGGGTTCGAGCAGTACTTC. It encodes CASSYKKRGFEQYF.

The chain employs TRBV12-3 or TRBV12-4 and TRBJ1-1; D is possibly TRBD1 (6 bases). CDR3 length equals 13 residues. V lost 6 bases, J lost 6 bases, and 14 bases lay in between. The CDR3 nucleotides are TGTGCCAGCAGCAGAACAGGGTCGGCTGAAGCTTTCTTT. It translates to CASSRTGSAEAFF.

This clone has a handful of counts. The J gene is TRBJ1-4, the V gene TRBV18; D possibly corresponds to TRBD1 (5 bases). Trimming took 6 bases from V and 4 from J, leaving 9 bases between them. The germline gives CDR1 KGHSH, CDR2 LQKENI. This CDR3 comprises 13 residues. CDR3 in amino acids: CASSPDSNEKLFF. In DNA, the CDR3 is TGTGCCAGCTCTCCAGACAGTAATGAAAAACTGTTTTTT.

The chain joins TRBV19 to TRBJ1-2, with D perhaps TRBD1 (5 bases). V was cut by 3 bases and J by 6 bases, with 11 bases left in between. CDR1 and CDR2 from the germline V gene are LNHDA and SQIVND (reference sequence). This CDR3 contains 13 residues. The CDR3 loop reads CASSMRLQDGYTF. The DNA of the CDR3 is TGTGCCAGTAGTATGCGGTTACAGGATGGCTACACCTTC.

The table lists this clone with a count of one. The chain links TRBV28 to TRBJ1-1; D might be TRBD1 (5 bases). V was pared by 6 bases and J by 1 base, with 12 bases between. This CDR3 is built from 14 residues. In germline, CDR1 is MDHEN, CDR2 SYDVKM. CDR3 nucleotides: TGTGCCAGCAGCCCTATTGACAGGAACACTGAAGCTTTCTTT. This gives the protein CASSPIDRNTEAFF. Drawing the rest from reference TRBV28 and TRBJ1-1, the complete variable domain is DVKVTQSSRYLVKRTGEKVFLECVQDMDHENMFWYRQDPGLGLRLIYFSYDVKMKEKGDIPEGYSVSREKKERFSLILESASTNQTSMYLCASSPIDRNTEAFFGQGTRLTVV.

This clone was observed a handful of times. The chain links TRBV7-9 to TRBJ2-7; no reliable D call. The germline CDR1 and CDR2 sequences are SEHNR and FQNEAQ (reference sequence). V shed 0 bases and J shed 3 bases, with 6 bases lying between them. The CDR3 loop spans 13 amino acids. The CDR3 reads CASSLANFYEQYF. DNA of the CDR3: TGTGCCAGCAGCTTAGCAAACTTCTACGAGCAGTACTTC.

The chain couples TRBV9 to TRBJ1-4; D may be TRBD1 (5 bases). The CDR3 covers 15 residues. The V end lost 3 bases, the J end lost 5 bases, and 14 bases lay between the germline ends. The germline V gene encodes CDR1 SGDLS and CDR2 YYNGEE. The CDR3 sequence is CASSAYPGGNEKLFF. Here the CDR3 DNA reads TGTGCCAGCAGCGCCTACCCTGGGGGGAATGAAAAACTGTTTTTT.

CDR3 residues: CAVGGGNTGELFF. The DNA of the CDR3 is TGTGCCGTCGGGGGGGGGAACACCGGGGAGCTGTTTTTT. J is TRBJ2-2 and V is TRBV27, with 8 bases matching TRBD2. The CDR3 covers 13 residues. Germline V CDR1 and CDR2: MNHEY, SMNVEV (reference sequence). The J segment lost 1 base and the V segment lost 11 bases, leaving 3 bases of the junction unmatched.

V gene TRBV5-4 combines with J gene TRBJ2-5; 9 bases map to TRBD2. Losses at the gene ends were 8 bases for V and 2 bases for J; bases not matched to a gene: 4. The CDR3 loop spans 13 amino acids. Germline assignment: CDR1 SGHNT and CDR2 YYREEE (reference sequence). The CDR3 nucleotides read TGTGCCAGTGCGGGGGGGACTCAAGAGACCCAGTACTTC. Translating it yields CASAGGTQETQYF.

This chain connects TRBV19 to TRBJ1-6; D gene uncertain. Trimming pared 5 bases from V and 7 bases from J, leaving 9 bases between. This CDR3 comprises 13 residues. Germline assignment: CDR1 LNHDA and CDR2 SQIVND (reference sequence). The CDR3: CASSSESNSPLHF. The CDR3 nucleotides read TGTGCCAGTAGTTCGGAGAGCAATTCACCCCTCCACTTT.

This chain uses TRBV29-1 with TRBJ1-1; TRBD1 matches at 7 bases. Germline-derived CDR1 and CDR2 are SQVTM and ANQGSEA. The CDR3 has 13 amino acids. J gave up 1 base and V 6 bases, and 5 bases lay outside the gene matches. CDR3 bases: TGCAGCGTAGCGAGACAGGGGAACACTGAAGCTTTCTTT. It is translated as CSVARQGNTEAFF.

The chain recombines TRBV7-9 with TRBJ1-1, with D possibly TRBD1 on 5 matching bases. CDR1 SEHNR and CDR2 FQNEAQ come from the germline V gene (reference sequence). V lost 5 bases, J lost 0 bases, and 13 bases lay in between. The CDR3 runs 15 residues. CDR3 sequence reads: CASSGYRILNTEAFF. The CDR3 DNA sequence: TGTGCCAGCAGCGGGTACAGGATCCTGAACACTGAAGCTTTCTTT.